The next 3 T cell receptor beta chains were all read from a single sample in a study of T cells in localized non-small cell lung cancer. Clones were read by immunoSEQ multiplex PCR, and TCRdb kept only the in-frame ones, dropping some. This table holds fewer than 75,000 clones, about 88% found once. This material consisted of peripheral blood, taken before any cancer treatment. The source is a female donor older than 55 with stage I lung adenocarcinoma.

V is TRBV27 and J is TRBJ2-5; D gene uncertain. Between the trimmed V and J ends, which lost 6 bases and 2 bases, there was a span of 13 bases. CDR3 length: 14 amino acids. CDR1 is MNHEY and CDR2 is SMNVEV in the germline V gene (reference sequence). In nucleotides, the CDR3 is TGTGCCAGCAGGAGGAGCCCCGAACAAGAGACCCAGTACTTC. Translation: CASRRSPEQETQYF.

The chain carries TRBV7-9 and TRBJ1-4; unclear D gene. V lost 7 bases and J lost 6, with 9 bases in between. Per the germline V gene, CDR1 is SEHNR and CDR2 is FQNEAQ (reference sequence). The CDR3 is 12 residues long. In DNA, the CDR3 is TGTGCCAGCACCAACGGGTATGAAAAACTGTTTTTT. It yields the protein CASTNGYEKLFF.

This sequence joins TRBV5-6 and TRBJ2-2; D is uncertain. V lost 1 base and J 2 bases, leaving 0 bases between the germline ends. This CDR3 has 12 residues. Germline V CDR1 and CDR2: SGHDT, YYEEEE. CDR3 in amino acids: CASSLNTGELFF. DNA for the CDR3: TGTGCCAGCAGCTTGAACACCGGGGAGCTGTTTTTT. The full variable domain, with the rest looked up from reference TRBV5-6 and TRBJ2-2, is DAGVTQSPTHLIKTRGQQVTLRCSPKSGHDTVSWYQQALGQGPQFIFQYYEEEERQRGNFPDRFSGHQFPNYSSELNVNALLLGDSALYLCASSLNTGELFFGEGSRLTVL.